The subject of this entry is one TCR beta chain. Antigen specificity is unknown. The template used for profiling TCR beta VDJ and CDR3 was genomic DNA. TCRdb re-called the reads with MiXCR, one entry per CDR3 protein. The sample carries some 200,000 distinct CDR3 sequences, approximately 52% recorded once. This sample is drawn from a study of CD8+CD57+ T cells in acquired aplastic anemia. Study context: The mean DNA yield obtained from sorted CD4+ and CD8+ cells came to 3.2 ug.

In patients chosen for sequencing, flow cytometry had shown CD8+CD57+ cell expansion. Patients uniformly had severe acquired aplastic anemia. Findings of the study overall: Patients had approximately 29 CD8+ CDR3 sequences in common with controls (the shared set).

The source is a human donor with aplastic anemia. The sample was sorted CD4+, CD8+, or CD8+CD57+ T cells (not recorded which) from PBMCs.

CDR3 bases: TGCGCCAGCAGCCTATTATCTCAGGGGGCTGCTAATGAAAAACTGTTTTTT. Amino acid sequence: CASSLLSQGAANEKLFF. The genes are TRBV4-1 and TRBJ1-4; 8 bases map to TRBD1. Germline V CDR1 and CDR2: MGHRA, YSYEKL. CDR3 length equals 17 residues. J gave up 3 bases and V 4 bases, and 10 bases lay outside the gene matches.